This TCR beta chain was obtained from a study of CD8+ T cells in alopecia areata. Study-wide results and caveats: Scalp sample data also include resident alphabeta T cells from normal skin. Higher clonality was seen in lesional scalp than in normal scalp, especially in alopecia totalis/universalis.

Trimming removed 2 bases at V and 9 bases at J, with 5 bases between. Germline lookup yields CDR1 SGHAT and CDR2 FQNNGV. The CDR3 is 11 residues long. RNA extraction and reverse transcription yielded cDNA as sequencing template. The repertoire was sequenced with immunoSEQ multiplex PCR; TCRdb's copy has only in-frame clones and lacks some. The profile shows approximately 120,000 clones, less than 50% of them singletons. Peripheral blood samples and lesional scalp punch biopsies were obtained from alopecia areata patients. The table lists this clone with a few counts. The antigen is undetermined. Within the sample, other DNA sequences also encode this same CDR3.

What was sequenced was NKG2D-low CD8+ T cells sorted from blood. The sequence was collected from a human donor with alopecia areata. The chain uses TRBV11-2 and TRBJ2-1; D is unclear. CDR3 region: CASSLIGEQFF. CDR3 bases: TGTGCCAGCAGCTTAATTGGTGAGCAGTTCTTC.